A selection of T cell receptor beta chains follows, all from one sample in a study of blood T cell repertoires in COVID-19. Data came from immunoSEQ multiplex PCR; TCRdb stores just in-frame clones and leaves some out. This repertoire shows tens of thousands of clones, around nine tenths found once; its top ten account for over 0.95%. The sequencing input was peripheral blood. The receptors shown here come from an older woman with acute or convalescent COVID-19. The CDR3 runs from the conserved cysteine through the conserved F or W. D genes are given only for firm matches.

v_call: TRBV7-2
d_call: TRBD1
j_call: TRBJ1-5
cdr3_aa: CASSLGTGLNQPQHF
cdr3_nt: TGTGCCAGCAGCTTAGGGACAGGGCTAAATCAGCCCCAGCATTTT

v_call: TRBV30
d_call: -
j_call: TRBJ1-2
cdr3_aa: CVAGPGRRNYGYTF
cdr3_nt: TGTGTCGCGGGGCCTGGGAGACGGAACTATGGCTACACCTTC

v_call: TRBV5-1
d_call: -
j_call: TRBJ1-2
cdr3_aa: CASSLDGNYEGDGYTF
cdr3_nt: TGCGCCAGCAGCTTGGACGGGAACTATGAGGGTGATGGCTACACCTTC

v_call: TRBV5-6
d_call: TRBD2
j_call: TRBJ2-2
cdr3_aa: CASSLVGEGRTGELFF
cdr3_nt: TGTGCCAGCAGCTTGGTGGGGGAGGGCCGCACCGGGGAGCTGTTTTTT

v_call: TRBV10-3
d_call: -
j_call: TRBJ1-2
cdr3_aa: CATSSRGSLDGYTF
cdr3_nt: TGTGCCACCTCCTCGCGGGGAAGTCTAGATGGCTACACCTTC

v_call: TRBV7-9
d_call: -
j_call: TRBJ1-1
cdr3_aa: CASSLAGGASGEAFF
cdr3_nt: TGTGCCAGCAGCTTAGCGGGGGGGGCTTCCGGAGAAGCTTTCTTT

v_call: TRBV19
d_call: TRBD1
j_call: TRBJ1-4
cdr3_aa: CASSNFPGAGGNEKLFF
cdr3_nt: TGTGCCAGTAGTAATTTCCCCGGGGCAGGGGGCAACGAAAAACTGTTTTTT

v_call: TRBV29-1
d_call: -
j_call: TRBJ1-1
cdr3_aa: CSVGSGNTEAFF
cdr3_nt: TGCAGCGTGGGGAGTGGGAACACTGAAGCTTTCTTT

v_call: TRBV5-1
d_call: TRBD2
j_call: TRBJ2-3
cdr3_aa: CASSFQAGEDTQYF
cdr3_nt: TGCGCCAGCAGCTTTCAAGCGGGAGAGGATACGCAGTATTTT

v_call: TRBV5-8
d_call: -
j_call: TRBJ1-6
cdr3_aa: CASSFIGSTSSSYNSPLHF
cdr3_nt: TGTGCCAGCAGCTTTATAGGGAGCACTTCGAGCTCCTATAATTCACCCCTCCACTTT

v_call: TRBV4-1
d_call: -
j_call: TRBJ2-1
cdr3_aa: CASSHSTSGSLINEQFF
cdr3_nt: TGCGCCAGCAGCCATTCGACTAGTGGCAGTCTCATCAATGAGCAGTTCTTC

v_call: TRBV7-8
d_call: -
j_call: TRBJ1-1
cdr3_aa: CASSLQENTEAFF
cdr3_nt: TGTGCCAGCAGCTTGCAGGAGAACACTGAAGCTTTCTTT

v_call: TRBV6-5
d_call: TRBD1
j_call: TRBJ1-1
cdr3_aa: CASRGQGDTEAFF
cdr3_nt: TGTGCCAGCAGGGGACAGGGTGACACTGAAGCTTTCTTT

v_call: TRBV19
d_call: -
j_call: TRBJ1-3
cdr3_aa: CASSIFLTSTDSGNTIYF
cdr3_nt: TGTGCCAGTAGTATCTTCCTCACTTCGACAGACTCTGGAAACACCATATATTTT